Each of the 13 T cell receptor beta chains below was sequenced from the same sample in a study of blood T cell repertoires in COVID-19. Sequencing used immunoSEQ multiplex PCR; TCRdb keeps in-frame clones, though not all of them. The sample has over 200,000 clones; over 80% are singletons. Material: PBMCs or T cells enriched from blood (not recorded which). These receptors all stem from a man younger than 45 who had recovered from COVID-19.

The chain links TRBV28 to TRBJ2-5; 12 bases map to TRBD1. J was trimmed by 1 base and V by 3 bases; bases with no gene match: 12. Germline CDR1 is MDHEN and CDR2 is SYDVKM. The CDR3 is 19 amino acids. The CDR3 nucleotides are TGTGCCAGCAGTTTTCCGGGACAGGGGGCGCGGGTGACCCAAGAGACCCAGTACTTC. It codes for CASSFPGQGARVTQETQYF.

This sequence joins TRBV5-1 and TRBJ2-4, with 7 bases fitting TRBD2. Germline CDR1 SGHRS, CDR2 YFSETQ. V lost 4 bases to trimming and J lost 6 bases; unmatched junction nucleotides: 7. The CDR3 is 14 residues long. CDR3 amino acids: CASSRDPGGNIQYF. DNA for the CDR3: TGCGCCAGCAGCCGAGACCCGGGAGGAAACATTCAGTACTTC.

J is TRBJ1-2 and V is TRBV5-1; D call uncertain. The CDR3 is made up of 16 amino acids. Trimming took off 1 base at V and 0 bases at J, with 13 bases between the two ends. In germline, CDR1 is SGHRS, CDR2 YFSETQ. The DNA of the CDR3 is TGCGCCAGCAGCTTGTTACAGTCCTCAGCTAACTATGGCTACACCTTC. Its translation is CASSLLQSSANYGYTF. Combining the CDR3 with reference TRBV5-1 and TRBJ1-2 gives the whole variable domain KAGVTQTPRYLIKTRGQQVTLSCSPISGHRSVSWYQQTPGQGLQFLFEYFSETQRNKGNFPGRFSGRQFSNSRSEMNVSTLELGDSALYLCASSLLQSSANYGYTFGSGTRLTVV.

J is TRBJ1-3 and V is TRBV25-1; D is perhaps TRBD1 (5 bases). Trimming took off 3 bases at V and 3 bases at J, with 12 bases between the two ends. Germline V gene data show CDR1 as MGHDK and CDR2 as SYGVNS. The CDR3 loop spans 15 amino acids. The CDR3 sequence: CASSDLGVRGNTIYF. CDR3 sequence (DNA): TGTGCCAGCAGTGACCTAGGGGTACGTGGAAACACCATATATTTT.

J is TRBJ1-1 and V is TRBV30; 8 nucleotides match TRBD1. Germline CDR1 GTSNPN, CDR2 SVGIG (reference sequence). There are 14 residues in the CDR3. V lost 3 bases, J lost 0 bases, and 3 bases stayed unmatched. The CDR3 nucleotides are TGTGCCTGGAGGGGGGACAGGCTGAACACTGAAGCTTTCTTT. Residues: CAWRGDRLNTEAFF. Full variable domain (outside the CDR3, taken from reference TRBV30 and TRBJ1-1): SQTIHQWPATLVQPVGSPLSLECTVEGTSNPNLYWYRQAAGRGLQLLFYSVGIGQISSEVPQNLSASRPQDRQFILSSKKLLLSDSGFYLCAWRGDRLNTEAFFGQGTRLTVV.

This clone was observed once. This chain joins TRBV7-2 and TRBJ2-1, with a possible D match to TRBD1 (5 bases). The germline V gene has CDR1 SGHTA and CDR2 FQGNSA. Trimming shortened V by 3 bases and J by 3 bases, and 9 bases separated the two germline ends. This CDR3 contains 14 residues. This chain's CDR3 is CASSFGANYNEQFF. CDR3 DNA: TGTGCCAGCAGCTTTGGGGCCAACTACAATGAGCAGTTCTTC.

This clone was seen just once. The chain carries TRBV7-8 and TRBJ2-1; 16 bases match TRBD2. J gave up 9 bases and V 5 bases, and 7 bases lay outside the gene matches. The germline CDR1 and CDR2 sequences are SGHVS and FQNEAQ. The CDR3 sequence is 16 residues long. CDR3 amino acids: CASSLFGTSGGGEQFF. CDR3 DNA sequence: TGTGCCAGCAGCCTGTTTGGGACTAGCGGGGGGGGTGAGCAGTTCTTC.

The chain uses TRBV19 and TRBJ2-1; D is possibly TRBD2 (5 bases). Germline CDR1 reads LNHDA; CDR2 reads SQIVND (reference sequence). V was trimmed by 8 bases and J by 6 bases, leaving 14 bases between them. The CDR3 consists of 13 residues. The CDR3, as DNA: TGTGCCAGTTTGGGTTCGGGGAGCAATGAGCAGTTCTTC. It yields the protein CASLGSGSNEQFF.

The J gene is TRBJ2-5, the V gene TRBV27; a possible D gene is TRBD1 (6 bases). V was shortened by 0 bases and J by 5 bases, with 16 bases between the two germline ends. The CDR3 consists of 16 residues. The germline V gene encodes CDR1 MNHEY and CDR2 SMNVEV (reference sequence). CDR3 protein: CASSLSSGTLPETQYF. CDR3 bases: TGTGCCAGCAGTTTATCTTCCGGGACACTACCCGAGACCCAGTACTTC.

A single count supports this clone. The chain couples TRBV9 to TRBJ1-2; 10 bases align to TRBD1. V was clipped by 2 bases and J by 4 bases; unmatched bases: 2. The CDR3 is made up of 14 amino acids. The germline V gene has CDR1 SGDLS and CDR2 YYNGEE. The CDR3 bases are TGTGCCAGCAGCGTGGACAGGGGGATCTATGGCTACACCTTC. Translated, it gives CASSVDRGIYGYTF.

This clone was detected only a few times. The rearrangement uses TRBV30 and TRBJ1-3; maybe TRBD1 (6 bases). Germline V gives CDR1 GTSNPN, CDR2 SVGIG (reference sequence). The CDR3 runs 13 residues. Trimming took off 2 bases at V and 4 bases at J, with 9 bases between the two ends. For the CDR3, the DNA is TGTGCCTGGAGTACCCAGGGGGGAAACACCATATATTTT. The encoded protein is CAWSTQGGNTIYF.

The chain couples TRBV6-5 to TRBJ1-5; D gene ambiguous. V was pared by 6 bases and J by 11 bases, with 17 bases between. Germline CDR1 reads MNHEY; CDR2 reads SVGAGI. The CDR3 contains 13 residues. The DNA of the CDR3 is TGTGCCAGCAGGCAAACAGATATAGCGTCCCAGCATTTT. As protein: CASRQTDIASQHF.

The rearrangement uses TRBV7-2 and TRBJ2-3; 12 positions agree with TRBD2. The ends lost 6 bases at V and 4 bases at J; junction bases unmatched: 5. CDR1 is SGHTA and CDR2 is FQGNSA in the germline V gene. The CDR3 loop spans 15 amino acids. The CDR3 sequence: CASSSSGGAADTQYF. The CDR3 DNA follows: TGTGCCAGCAGTTCTAGCGGGGGGGCGGCAGATACGCAGTATTTT.